These 21 T cell receptor beta chains came from one sample sequenced in a study of somatic mutations in cytotoxic T cells in rheumatoid arthritis. Assay used: immunoSEQ multiplex PCR; TCRdb lists only in-frame clones, some missing. The sample shows around 24,000 clones, 82% of them seen only once. Sequencing was done on a sample of CD8+ T cells sorted from blood. The receptors were gathered from a man aged 50 to 60 in good health.

V usage is TRBV5-4 and J usage is TRBJ2-7; 11 bases align to TRBD1. The ends lost 3 bases at V and 6 bases at J; junction bases unmatched: 2. The CDR3 length is 13 residues. Germline V gene data show CDR1 as SGHNT and CDR2 as YYREEE (reference sequence). The CDR3 region has the DNA TGTGCCAGCAGCTGGACAGGGGGCGTCGAGCAGTACTTC. Translated, it gives CASSWTGGVEQYF.

The chain employs TRBV7-6 and TRBJ2-2; D is unclear. Trimming took 1 base from V and 6 from J, leaving 6 bases between them. Germline V lookup: CDR1 SGHVS, CDR2 FNYEAQ. The CDR3 loop spans 13 amino acids. The CDR3 spells CASSLEVSGELFF. The CDR3 coding sequence is TGTGCCAGCAGCTTAGAGGTCTCCGGGGAGCTGTTTTTT.

The chain employs TRBV14 and TRBJ2-7; TRBD1 is a possible D gene (5 bases). Germline CDR1 is SGHDN and CDR2 is FVKESK. V gave up 0 bases and J gave up 1 base, with 10 bases separating them. The CDR3 contains 15 residues. The CDR3 DNA is TGTGCCAGCAGCCAAGACTCAGGGATTTCCTACGAGCAGTACTTC. Translated, it gives CASSQDSGISYEQYF.

The chain is built from TRBV5-6 and TRBJ2-1; D might be TRBD1 (6 bases). The germline V gene encodes CDR1 SGHDT and CDR2 YYEEEE. The CDR3 extends over 13 amino acids. V shed 3 bases and J shed 3 bases, with 7 bases lying between them. The CDR3: CASSWTVYNEQFF. CDR3 in DNA: TGTGCCAGCAGCTGGACAGTCTACAATGAGCAGTTCTTC.

The genes are TRBV7-9 and TRBJ1-1; 8 positions match TRBD1. V shed 2 bases and J 5 bases; nucleotides not matched to a gene: 7. CDR3 size: 15 residues. Germline assignment: CDR1 SEHNR and CDR2 FQNEAQ (reference sequence). CDR3 sequence reads: CASSLSQGAGTEAFF. The CDR3 DNA follows: TGTGCCAGCAGCTTATCCCAGGGGGCGGGAACTGAAGCTTTCTTT.

V and J are TRBV19 and TRBJ1-4; TRBD1 might be the D (5 bases). CDR1 and CDR2 (germline): LNHDA, SQIVND (reference sequence). The CDR3 has 17 amino acids. Trimming left V 1 base short and J 2 bases short, with 14 bases between. CDR3 residues: CASSIGEGPATNEKLFF. The CDR3 coding sequence is TGTGCCAGTAGTATAGGAGAGGGGCCAGCCACTAATGAAAAACTGTTTTTT.

This chain uses TRBV13 with TRBJ1-2; D perhaps matches TRBD1 (6 bases). In germline, CDR1 is PRHDT, CDR2 FYEKMQ (reference sequence). With 4 bases removed from V and 7 bases from J, the gap between germline ends came to 16 bases. The CDR3 covers 14 residues. Here the CDR3 DNA reads TGTGCCAGCAGCTCTGGGGGGCAAGTCTTTGGCTACACCTTC. It is translated as CASSSGGQVFGYTF.

The chain is built from TRBV27 and TRBJ2-6; either TRBD1 or TRBD2 may fit D (5 bases each). CDR1 and CDR2 (germline): MNHEY, SMNVEV (reference sequence). The CDR3 length is 16 residues. V was shortened by 1 base and J by 2 bases, with 9 bases between the two germline ends. CDR3 nucleotide sequence: TGTGCCAGCAGTTTATATCGGGGCGCTGGGGCCAACGTCCTGACTTTC. Its translation: CASSLYRGAGANVLTF.

The V and J genes are TRBV4-1 and TRBJ1-4; 8 nucleotides line up with TRBD1. The V segment lost 4 bases and the J segment 5 bases; nucleotides outside the gene matches: 9. In germline, CDR1 is MGHRA, CDR2 YSYEKL. The CDR3 is 16 residues long. The CDR3 region has the DNA TGCGCCAGCAGCCTCCGAGGACAGGGATTCAATGAAAAACTGTTTTTT. This encodes CASSLRGQGFNEKLFF.

The V and J genes are TRBV5-5 and TRBJ2-1, with D unresolved. CDR3 length equals 14 residues. With 0 bases removed from V and 7 bases from J, the gap between germline ends came to 11 bases. From germline, CDR1 is SGHKS and CDR2 YYEKEE (reference sequence). This chain's CDR3 is CASSLASSVNEQFF. The CDR3 DNA reads TGTGCCAGCAGCTTGGCGAGTTCTGTAAATGAGCAGTTCTTC.

The rearrangement joins TRBV7-9 to TRBJ1-2, with 8 positions matching TRBD1. The CDR3 sequence is 14 residues long. Trimming at V came to 3 bases and at J to 4 bases, leaving 4 bases not matched to a gene. Germline V CDR1 and CDR2: SEHNR, FQNEAQ (reference sequence). The CDR3: CASSFGQGGYGYTF. CDR3 DNA sequence: TGTGCCAGCAGCTTTGGACAGGGAGGCTATGGCTACACCTTC.

The V gene is TRBV13, the J gene TRBJ1-4, with D unclear. V lost 5 bases and J 0 bases, leaving 13 bases between the germline ends. Germline CDR1 and CDR2: PRHDT and FYEKMQ (reference sequence). The CDR3 has 16 amino acids. CDR3 nucleotide sequence: TGTGCCAGCAGCGTTGGGAGTTTTGCAACTAATGAAAAACTGTTTTTT. Protein sequence: CASSVGSFATNEKLFF.

The rearrangement uses TRBV4-1 and TRBJ2-1; D not resolved. Germline lookup yields CDR1 MGHRA and CDR2 YSYEKL. This CDR3 is 12 amino acids long. The V gene lost 4 bases and the J gene lost 9 bases, with 10 bases spanning the gap. CDR3 loop: CASSPKVGEQFF. In DNA form, the CDR3 reads TGCGCCAGCAGCCCAAAGGTGGGTGAGCAGTTCTTC.

In this sample, this clone is medium-sized (0.01 to 0.1%). The chain couples TRBV25-1 to TRBJ2-7; the D gene is possibly TRBD2 (6 bases). Looked up from germline, CDR1 is MGHDK and CDR2 is SYGVNS. Trimming shortened V by 5 bases and J by 4 bases, and 15 bases separated the two germline ends. The CDR3 is 14 amino acids. This CDR3 is CASSSPGDWYEQYF. In DNA form, the CDR3 reads TGTGCCAGCAGTTCCCCGGGAGATTGGTACGAGCAGTACTTC.

The rearrangement links TRBV7-7 to TRBJ2-7; TRBD2 aligns across 9 bases. V was pared by 4 bases and J by 7 bases, with 5 bases of the junction left unmatched. The CDR3 covers 13 residues. Germline CDR1 reads SSHAT; CDR2 reads FNYEAQ (reference sequence). CDR3 sequence: CASSSGLAREQYF. The CDR3 nucleotides are TGTGCCAGCAGCTCGGGACTAGCTCGGGAGCAGTACTTC.

The V gene is TRBV11-2, the J gene TRBJ2-7; D uncertain. This CDR3 has 16 residues. Trimming removed 2 bases from V and 4 bases from J, with 18 bases in between. Germline V gives CDR1 SGHAT, CDR2 FQNNGV. CDR3 loop: CASSLWDNPVNYEQYF. CDR3 in DNA: TGTGCCAGCAGCTTATGGGATAACCCAGTAAATTACGAGCAGTACTTC.

The gene calls are TRBV2 and TRBJ2-1; TRBD2 agrees at 8 bases. This CDR3 is built from 15 residues. Germline values: CDR1 SNHLY, CDR2 FYNNEI. The V gene end was trimmed by 5 bases and the J gene end by 6 bases; junction bases not matched to a gene: 9. The CDR3 spells CASSYSGGGGNEQFF. In DNA, the CDR3 is TGTGCCAGCAGTTACAGCGGGGGTGGGGGCAATGAGCAGTTCTTC.

This clone was seen a few times. The genes are TRBV6-1 and TRBJ2-3; 13 bases are shared with TRBD2. Per germline, CDR1 MNHNS and CDR2 SASEGT. The V segment lost 2 bases and the J segment 0 bases; nucleotides outside the gene matches: 14. The CDR3 has 21 residues. The CDR3, as DNA: TGTGCCAGCAGTGAAATTCCCGGGGGGACTAGCGGGACCTTTAGCACAGATACGCAGTATTTT. Amino acid sequence: CASSEIPGGTSGTFSTDTQYF.

This sequence joins TRBV27 and TRBJ2-1; 13 bases line up with TRBD2. After removal of 5 bases from V and 4 bases from J, the junction contained 8 bases not matched to a gene. The CDR3 is 17 amino acids. CDR1 MNHEY and CDR2 SMNVEV come from the germline V gene (reference sequence). CDR3 loop: CASSPGTSGKLYNEQFF. CDR3 bases: TGTGCCAGCAGTCCAGGGACTAGCGGGAAGTTATACAATGAGCAGTTCTTC.

The chain links TRBV6-6 to TRBJ1-1, with 8 bases matching TRBD1. The CDR3 sequence is 14 residues long. Germline V gene data show CDR1 as MNHNY and CDR2 as SVGAGI (reference sequence). V lost 5 bases, J lost 2 bases, and 4 bases stayed unmatched. This CDR3 reads CASSGGQGNTEAFF. The CDR3 DNA reads TGTGCCAGCAGTGGCGGACAGGGAAACACTGAAGCTTTCTTT.

The chain carries TRBV10-1 and TRBJ1-1, with D unclear. The CDR3 contains 12 residues. The germline CDR1 and CDR2 sequences are WNHNN and SYGVQD (reference sequence). Trimming removed 6 bases from V and 0 bases from J, with 5 bases in between. The CDR3 spells CASSTVNTEAFF. The CDR3 DNA is TGCGCCAGCAGCACAGTGAACACTGAAGCTTTCTTT.